The T cell receptor beta chain under discussion was sequenced for a study of blood T cell repertoires in COVID-19 (TCRdb year 2020). Regarding the research as a whole: Collaborator samples came from the United States, Italy and Spain and covered acute and convalescent phases of COVID-19. The prospective study material was composed of cDNA or gDNA derived from T cells, B-cell-depleted T cells, or PBMCs. The dataset comprised deeply sampled blood TCRbeta repertoires from subjects exposed to, actively infected with, or recovered from COVID-19. A freely available public database, intended as a resource for researchers studying the immune response to SARS-CoV-2, is where the repertoires were released. The samples were drawn from two sources: the first 160 participants of the ongoing ImmuneRACE study, and fewer than 1,500 subjects contributed by 6 global collaborators. Sample metadata almost always included a de-identified subject ID, COVID-19 status, age in years and sex. Where HLA class I and class II types were available, the types were taken from metadata supplied by the sample provider, not from assay-based typing.

Beyond this particular receptor, the publication reports: The amount of clinical and demographic metadata varied by source and participant and was provided uncurated.

Compared with germline, V lacks 5 bases and J lacks 7 bases; bases without a gene match: 8. From a lookup of the germline V gene, CDR1 and CDR2 are SGHRS and YFSETQ. From its cysteine to its phenylalanine, the CDR3 spans 16 amino acids. Just CDR3 DNA is preserved here, 48 bases in frame from base 1. TCRbeta CDR3 regions were amplified from genomic DNA using the immunoSEQ Assay, a bias-controlled multiplex PCR. The authors' pipeline ran thus. Within the assay, amplification of reference gene primers was used to estimate how many nucleated cells each sample contained. To quantify the absolute abundance of each unique TCRbeta CDR3 rearrangement, sequence reads were collapsed and filtered. Productive Simpson clonality was computed per sample as the square root of Simpson's diversity index over productive rearrangements. Not all clones reach the TCRdb copy of this immuneACCESS table, which keeps in-frame sequences only. Checked studies attribute under half of the gap to unresolved V genes and leave the rest unexplained. From that table come the V and J calls and clone size; the DNA was used to work out D and trimming. This sample gives some 130,000 clones in total; about 85% of them show up just once. The ten largest clones represent around 4.5% of the sample.

Remarks on this clone: No antigen is known for it. Base-call qualities are not available, and no considerably larger clone is one nucleotide away.

Each collaborating institution followed its own protocols to collect whole blood in K2EDTA tubes. For TCRbeta analysis, collaborators shipped samples as frozen whole blood, isolated PBMCs, or DNA extracted from either of those sample types. Source material: peripheral blood. Recombination joined TRBV5-1 with TRBJ1-6, with 11 junctional bases fitting TRBD1. The clonotype was recovered from a human donor in a cohort sampled during active COVID-19. For the CDR3, the sequence is CASSSGTGGINSPLHF. The DNA reads as follows: TGCGCCAGCAGTTCCGGGACAGGGGGGATCAATTCACCCCTCCACTTT.